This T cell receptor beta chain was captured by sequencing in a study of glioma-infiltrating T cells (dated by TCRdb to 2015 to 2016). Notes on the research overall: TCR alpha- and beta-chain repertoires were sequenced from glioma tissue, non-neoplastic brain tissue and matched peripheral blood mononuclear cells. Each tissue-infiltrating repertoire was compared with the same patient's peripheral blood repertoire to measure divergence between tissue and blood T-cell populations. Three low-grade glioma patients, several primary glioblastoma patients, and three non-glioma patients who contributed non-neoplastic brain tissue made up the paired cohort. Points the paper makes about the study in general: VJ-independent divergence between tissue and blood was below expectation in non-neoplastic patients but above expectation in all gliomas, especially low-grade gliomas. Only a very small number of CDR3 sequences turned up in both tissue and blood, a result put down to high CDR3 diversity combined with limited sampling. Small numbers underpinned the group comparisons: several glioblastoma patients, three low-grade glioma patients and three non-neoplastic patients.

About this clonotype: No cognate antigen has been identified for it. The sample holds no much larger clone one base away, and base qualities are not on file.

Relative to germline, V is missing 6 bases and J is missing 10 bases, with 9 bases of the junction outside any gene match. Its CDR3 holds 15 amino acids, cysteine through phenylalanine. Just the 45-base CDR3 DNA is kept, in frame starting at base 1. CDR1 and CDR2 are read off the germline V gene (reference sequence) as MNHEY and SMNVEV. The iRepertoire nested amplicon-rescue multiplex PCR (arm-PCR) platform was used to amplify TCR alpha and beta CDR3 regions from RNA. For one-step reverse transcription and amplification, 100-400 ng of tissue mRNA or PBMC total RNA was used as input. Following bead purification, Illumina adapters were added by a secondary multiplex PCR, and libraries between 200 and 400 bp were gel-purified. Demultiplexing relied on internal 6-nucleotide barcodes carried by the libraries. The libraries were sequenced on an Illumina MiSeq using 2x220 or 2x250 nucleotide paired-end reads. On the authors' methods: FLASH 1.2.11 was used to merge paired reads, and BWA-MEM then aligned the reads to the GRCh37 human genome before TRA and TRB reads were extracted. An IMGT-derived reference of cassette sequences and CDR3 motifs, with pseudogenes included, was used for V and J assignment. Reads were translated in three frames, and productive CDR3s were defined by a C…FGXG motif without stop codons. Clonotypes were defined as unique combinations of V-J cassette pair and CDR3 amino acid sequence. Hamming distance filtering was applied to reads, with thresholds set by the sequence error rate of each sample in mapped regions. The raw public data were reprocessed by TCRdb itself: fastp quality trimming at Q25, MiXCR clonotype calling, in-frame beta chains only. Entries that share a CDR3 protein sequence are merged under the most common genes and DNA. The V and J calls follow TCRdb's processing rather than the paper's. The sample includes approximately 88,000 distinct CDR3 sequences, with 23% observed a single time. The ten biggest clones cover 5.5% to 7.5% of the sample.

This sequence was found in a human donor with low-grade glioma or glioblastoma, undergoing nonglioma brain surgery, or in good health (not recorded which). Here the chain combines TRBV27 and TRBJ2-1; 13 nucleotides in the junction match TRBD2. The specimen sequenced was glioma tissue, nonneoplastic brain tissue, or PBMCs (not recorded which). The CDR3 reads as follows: CASSLGGGLAGEQFF. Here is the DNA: TGTGCCAGCAGCTTGGGGGGGGGACTAGCGGGGGAGCAGTTCTTC.